This T cell receptor beta chain derives from a study of PD-1 blockade in classical Hodgkin lymphoma. Deletions cut 5 bases from V and 1 base from J, with 8 bases between. Looked up from germline, CDR1 is SGHTA and CDR2 is FQGTGA. CDR3 length: 13 amino acids. Time point described: cycle 4 day 1 (C4D1), after 5 to 7 weeks of nivolumab. With no exception, relapse followed autologous stem cell transplantation in all patients, and brentuximab vedotin exposure varied. The table came from immunoSEQ multiplex PCR; TCRdb's copy has only in-frame clones and leaves some out. The sample comprises more than 20,000 clones, under 85% of which are singletons, and 15% to 20% rests with the top ten.

The V call is TRBV7-3, the J call TRBJ1-1; D is possibly TRBD1 (6 bases). The sequence came from a human donor with classical Hodgkin lymphoma. This material consisted of peripheral blood mononuclear cells (PBMCs), taken before the fourth cycle of nivolumab. In DNA, the CDR3 is TGTGCCAGCAGCGTGGACAGGAACACTGAAGCTTTCTTT. Encoded protein: CASSVDRNTEAFF. Supplemented by reference TRBV7-3 and TRBJ1-1, the full variable domain reads GAGVSQTPSNKVTEKGKYVELRCDPISGHTALYWYRQSLGQGPEFLIYFQGTGAADDSGLPNDRFFAVRPEGSVSTLKIQRTERGDSAVYLCASSVDRNTEAFFGQGTRLTVV.